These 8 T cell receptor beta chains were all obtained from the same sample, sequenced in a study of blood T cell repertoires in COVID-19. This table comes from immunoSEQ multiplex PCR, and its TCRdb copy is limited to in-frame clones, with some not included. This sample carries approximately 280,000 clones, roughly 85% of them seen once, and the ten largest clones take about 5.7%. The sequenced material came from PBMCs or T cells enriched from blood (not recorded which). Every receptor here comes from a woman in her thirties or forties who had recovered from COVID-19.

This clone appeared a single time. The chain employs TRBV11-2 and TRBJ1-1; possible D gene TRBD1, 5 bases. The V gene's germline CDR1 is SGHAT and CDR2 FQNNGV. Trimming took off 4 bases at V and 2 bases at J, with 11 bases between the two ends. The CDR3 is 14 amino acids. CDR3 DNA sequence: TGTGCCAGCAGCTCCGGAGGGACTAACACTGAAGCTTTCTTT. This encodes CASSSGGTNTEAFF. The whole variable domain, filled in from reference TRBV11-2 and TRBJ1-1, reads EAGVAQSPRYKIIEKRQSVAFWCNPISGHATLYWYQQILGQGPKLLIQFQNNGVVDDSQLPKDRFSAERLKGVDSTLKIQPAKLEDSAVYLCASSSGGTNTEAFFGQGTRLTVV.

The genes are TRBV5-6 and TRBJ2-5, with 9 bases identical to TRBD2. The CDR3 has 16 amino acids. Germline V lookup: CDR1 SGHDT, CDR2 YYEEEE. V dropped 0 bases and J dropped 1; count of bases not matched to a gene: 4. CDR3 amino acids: CASSLGVAGAQETQYF. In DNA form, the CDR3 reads TGTGCCAGCAGCTTGGGGGTAGCGGGAGCCCAAGAGACCCAGTACTTC.

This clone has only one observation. The CDR3 DNA sequence: TGTGCCAGCAGCCTGAATCCAACTGCCTTCGAAGAGACCCAGTACTTC. This encodes CASSLNPTAFEETQYF. This chain links TRBV7-8 with TRBJ2-5, with D uncertain. Trimming stripped 5 bases from V and 3 bases from J, with 19 bases between. The CDR3 sequence is 16 residues long. Germline assignment: CDR1 SGHVS and CDR2 FQNEAQ.

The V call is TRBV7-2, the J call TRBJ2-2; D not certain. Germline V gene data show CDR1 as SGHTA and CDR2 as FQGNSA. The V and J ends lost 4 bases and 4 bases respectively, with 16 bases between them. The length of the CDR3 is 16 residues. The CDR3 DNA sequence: TGTGCCAGCAGCTCTCATCCCGGGTTGGCCACCGGGGAGCTGTTTTTT. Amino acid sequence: CASSSHPGLATGELFF.

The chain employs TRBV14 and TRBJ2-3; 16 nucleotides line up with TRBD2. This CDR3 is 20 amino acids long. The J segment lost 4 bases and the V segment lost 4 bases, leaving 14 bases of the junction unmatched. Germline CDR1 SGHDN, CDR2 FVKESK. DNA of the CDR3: TGTGCCAGCAGCCTGACCGGGACTAGCGGGAGGGCCCGAGCGGCAGATACGCAGTATTTT. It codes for CASSLTGTSGRARAADTQYF.

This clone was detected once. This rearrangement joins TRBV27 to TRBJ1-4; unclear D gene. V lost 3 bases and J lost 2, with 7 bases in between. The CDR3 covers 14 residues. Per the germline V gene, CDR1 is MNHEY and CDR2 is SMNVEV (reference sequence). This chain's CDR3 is CASSFRRTNEKLFF. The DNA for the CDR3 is TGTGCCAGCAGTTTCCGGAGGACTAATGAAAAACTGTTTTTT.

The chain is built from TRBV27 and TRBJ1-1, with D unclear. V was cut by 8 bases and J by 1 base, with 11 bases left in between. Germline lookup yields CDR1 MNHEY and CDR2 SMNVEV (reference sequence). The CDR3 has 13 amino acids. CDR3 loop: CASGPWQNTEAFF. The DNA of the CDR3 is TGTGCCAGCGGGCCGTGGCAGAACACTGAAGCTTTCTTT.

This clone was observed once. The CDR3 coding sequence is TGTGCCAGCAGTTCCCCAAAGGGGTTGAGGAACACTGAAGCTTTCTTT. This gives the protein CASSSPKGLRNTEAFF. The rearrangement links TRBV28 to TRBJ1-1; possibly TRBD1 for D (5 bases). CDR3 length: 16 amino acids. V was cut by 4 bases and J by 1 base, with 16 bases left in between. Germline-derived CDR1 and CDR2 are MDHEN and SYDVKM. Based on the CDR3 plus reference TRBV28 and TRBJ1-1, the full variable domain is DVKVTQSSRYLVKRTGEKVFLECVQDMDHENMFWYRQDPGLGLRLIYFSYDVKMKEKGDIPEGYSVSREKKERFSLILESASTNQTSMYLCASSSPKGLRNTEAFFGQGTRLTVV.